The clone carrying this TCR beta chain has more than one count but fewer than ten. The J segment lost 2 bases and the V segment lost 0 bases, leaving 6 bases of the junction unmatched. The V gene's germline CDR1 is SQVTM and CDR2 ANQGSEA. This CDR3 region has 18 residues. This sample was taken from a study of identical twins. TCRdb itself ran the 5' RACE reads through MiXCR, one entry per CDR3 protein. The table includes under 350,000 distinct CDR3 sequences, roughly 10% detected once. The same data also contributed to another study, on yellow fever vaccine responses in identical twins.

Sequenced: CD8+ T cells sorted from blood. The chain is built from TRBV29-1 and TRBJ2-3, with 15 bases lining up with TRBD2. The TCR was taken from a woman younger than 35 in good health. CDR3 protein: CSVEDRTSGRALTDTQYF. In nucleotides, the CDR3 is TGCAGCGTTGAAGATCGGACTAGCGGGAGGGCCCTCACAGATACGCAGTATTTT.